This T cell receptor (beta chain) was obtained from a study of beta chain features in type 1 diabetes. V was cut by 2 bases and J by 8 bases, with 14 bases left in between. Germline assignment: CDR1 SGHRS and CDR2 YFSETQ. The CDR3 runs to 14 residues. Expressed TCRB transcripts were sequenced, since all the RNA that had been isolated was reverse transcribed. The protocol was immunoSEQ multiplex PCR, while the TCRdb copy is restricted to in-frame clones and leaves out a portion. In the table there are 400,000 to 450,000 clones, over 11% of which are singletons. This sequence was found in a man under 40 in good health. J is TRBJ2-1 and V is TRBV5-1; possibly TRBD2 for D (6 bases). The source material was naive CD4+ T cells from blood. CDR3 sequence (DNA): TGCGCCAGCAGCTTAAAAACAGGAGGGGATGAGCAGTTCTTC. This translates into CASSLKTGGDEQFF. Together with reference TRBV5-1 and TRBJ2-1, the CDR3 gives the full variable domain: KAGVTQTPRYLIKTRGQQVTLSCSPISGHRSVSWYQQTPGQGLQFLFEYFSETQRNKGNFPGRFSGRQFSNSRSEMNVSTLELGDSALYLCASSLKTGGDEQFFGPGTRLTVL.